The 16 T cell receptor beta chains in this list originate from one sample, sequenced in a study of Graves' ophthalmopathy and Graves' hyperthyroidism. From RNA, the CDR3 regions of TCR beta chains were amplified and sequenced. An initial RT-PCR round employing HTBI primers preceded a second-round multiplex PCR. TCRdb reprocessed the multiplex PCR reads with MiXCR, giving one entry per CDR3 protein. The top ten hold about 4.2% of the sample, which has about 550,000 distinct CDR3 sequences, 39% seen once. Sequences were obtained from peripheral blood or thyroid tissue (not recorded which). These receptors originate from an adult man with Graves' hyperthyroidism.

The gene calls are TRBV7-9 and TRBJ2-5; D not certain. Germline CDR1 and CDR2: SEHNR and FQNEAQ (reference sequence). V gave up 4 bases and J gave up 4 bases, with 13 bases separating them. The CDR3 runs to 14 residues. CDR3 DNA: TGTGCCAGCAGCTCACATAAGGTTTTAGAGACCCAGTACTTC. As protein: CASSSHKVLETQYF.

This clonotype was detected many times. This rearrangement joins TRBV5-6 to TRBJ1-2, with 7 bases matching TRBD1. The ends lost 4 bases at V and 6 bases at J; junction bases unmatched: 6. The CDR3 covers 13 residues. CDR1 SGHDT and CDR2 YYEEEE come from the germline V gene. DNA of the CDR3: TGTGCCAGCAGCATGACAGGGAGGCATGGCTACACCTTC. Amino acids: CASSMTGRHGYTF.

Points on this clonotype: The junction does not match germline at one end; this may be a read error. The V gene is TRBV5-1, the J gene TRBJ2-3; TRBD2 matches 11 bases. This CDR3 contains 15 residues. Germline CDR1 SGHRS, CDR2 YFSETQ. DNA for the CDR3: TGCGCCGGCAGCTTGACTAGCGGGGCAACAGATACGCAGTATTTT. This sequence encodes CAGSLTSGATDTQYF.

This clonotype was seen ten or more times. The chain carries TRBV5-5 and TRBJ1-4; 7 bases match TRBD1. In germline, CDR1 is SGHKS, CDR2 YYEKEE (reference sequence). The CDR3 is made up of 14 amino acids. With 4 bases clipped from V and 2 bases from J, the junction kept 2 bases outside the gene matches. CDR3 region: CASSPDRTNEKLFF. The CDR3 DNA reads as TGTGCCAGCAGCCCGGACAGGACTAATGAAAAACTGTTTTTT.

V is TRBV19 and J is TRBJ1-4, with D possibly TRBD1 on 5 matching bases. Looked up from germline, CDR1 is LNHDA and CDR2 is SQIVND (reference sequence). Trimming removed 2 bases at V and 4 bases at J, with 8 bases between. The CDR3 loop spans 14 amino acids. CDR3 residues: CASSIPGNNEKLFF. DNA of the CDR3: TGTGCCAGTAGTATACCAGGGAATAATGAAAAACTGTTTTTT.

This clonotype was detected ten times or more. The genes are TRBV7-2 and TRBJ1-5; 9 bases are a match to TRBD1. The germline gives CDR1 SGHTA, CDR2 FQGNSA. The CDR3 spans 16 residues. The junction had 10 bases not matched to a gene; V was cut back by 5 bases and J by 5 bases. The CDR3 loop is CASSPEGQGLDQPQHF. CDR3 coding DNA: TGTGCCAGCAGCCCCGAGGGACAGGGCTTAGATCAGCCCCAGCATTTT.

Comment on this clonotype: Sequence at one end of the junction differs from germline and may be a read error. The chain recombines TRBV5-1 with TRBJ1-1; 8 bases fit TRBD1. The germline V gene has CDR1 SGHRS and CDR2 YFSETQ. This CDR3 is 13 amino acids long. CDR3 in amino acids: CASSPPGGTEASF. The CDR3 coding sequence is TGCGCCAGCAGCCCTCCAGGGGGCACTGAAGCTTCCTTT.

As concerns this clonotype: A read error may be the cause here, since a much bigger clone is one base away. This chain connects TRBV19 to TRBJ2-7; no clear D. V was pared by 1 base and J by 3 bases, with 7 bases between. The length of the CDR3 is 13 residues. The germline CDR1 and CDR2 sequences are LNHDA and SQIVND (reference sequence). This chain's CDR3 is CASSIATNYEQYF. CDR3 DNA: TGTGCCAGTAGTATAGCCACAAACTACGAGCAGTACTTC.

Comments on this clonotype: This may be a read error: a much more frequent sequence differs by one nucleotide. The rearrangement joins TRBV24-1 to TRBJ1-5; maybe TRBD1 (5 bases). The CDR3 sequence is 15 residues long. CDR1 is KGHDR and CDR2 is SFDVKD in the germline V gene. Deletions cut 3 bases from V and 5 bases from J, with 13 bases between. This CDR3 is CATSDGWGPHQPQHF. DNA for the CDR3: TGTGCCACCAGTGATGGCTGGGGCCCTCATCAGCCCCAGCATTTT.

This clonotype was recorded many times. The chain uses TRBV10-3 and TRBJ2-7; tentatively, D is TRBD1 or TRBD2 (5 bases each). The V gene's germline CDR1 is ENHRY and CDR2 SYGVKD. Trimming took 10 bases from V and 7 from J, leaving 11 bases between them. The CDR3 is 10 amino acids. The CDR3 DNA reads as TGTGCCACCGGGGACGGGGAGCAGTACTTC. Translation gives CATGDGEQYF.

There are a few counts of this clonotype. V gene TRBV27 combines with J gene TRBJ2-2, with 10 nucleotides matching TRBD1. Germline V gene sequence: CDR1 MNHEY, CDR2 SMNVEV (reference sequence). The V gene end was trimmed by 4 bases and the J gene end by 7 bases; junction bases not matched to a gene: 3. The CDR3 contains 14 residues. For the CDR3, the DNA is TGTGCCAGCAGTTCCCGGGACAGGGGCGGGGAGCTGTTTTTT. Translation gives CASSSRDRGGELFF.

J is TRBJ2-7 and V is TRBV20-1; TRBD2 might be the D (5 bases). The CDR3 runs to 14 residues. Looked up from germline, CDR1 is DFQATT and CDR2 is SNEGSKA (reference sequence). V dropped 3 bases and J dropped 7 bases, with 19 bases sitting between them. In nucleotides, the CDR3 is TGCAGTGCTAGTGCGCGGGCCATGGGTGATGAGCAGTACTTC. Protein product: CSASARAMGDEQYF.

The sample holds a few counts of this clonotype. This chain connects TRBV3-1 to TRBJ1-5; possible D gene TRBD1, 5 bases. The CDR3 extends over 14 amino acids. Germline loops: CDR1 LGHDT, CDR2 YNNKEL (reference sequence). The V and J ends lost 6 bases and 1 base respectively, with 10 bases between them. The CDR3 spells CASSQRQSNQPQHF. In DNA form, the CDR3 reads TGTGCCAGCAGTCAAAGACAGAGCAATCAGCCCCAGCATTTT.

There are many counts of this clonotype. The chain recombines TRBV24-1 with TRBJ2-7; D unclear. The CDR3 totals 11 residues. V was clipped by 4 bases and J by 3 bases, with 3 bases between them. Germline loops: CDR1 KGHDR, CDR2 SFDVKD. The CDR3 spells CATSEGYEQYF. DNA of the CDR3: TGTGCCACCAGTGAGGGCTACGAGCAGTACTTC.

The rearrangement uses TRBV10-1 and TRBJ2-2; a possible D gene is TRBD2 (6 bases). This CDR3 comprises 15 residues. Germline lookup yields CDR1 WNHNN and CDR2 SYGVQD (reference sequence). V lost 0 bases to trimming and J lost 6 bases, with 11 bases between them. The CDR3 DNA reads TGCGCCAGCAGTGAGTCGACTCTAGCGTCCGGGGAGCTGTTTTTT. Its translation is CASSESTLASGELFF.

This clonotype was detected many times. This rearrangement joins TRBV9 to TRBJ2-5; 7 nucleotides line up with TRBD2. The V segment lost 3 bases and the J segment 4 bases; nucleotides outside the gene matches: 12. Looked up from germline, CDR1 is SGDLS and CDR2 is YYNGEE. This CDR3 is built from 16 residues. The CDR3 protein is CASSGNAGLTGETQYF. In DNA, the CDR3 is TGTGCCAGCAGCGGAAACGCGGGACTAACAGGAGAGACCCAGTACTTC.